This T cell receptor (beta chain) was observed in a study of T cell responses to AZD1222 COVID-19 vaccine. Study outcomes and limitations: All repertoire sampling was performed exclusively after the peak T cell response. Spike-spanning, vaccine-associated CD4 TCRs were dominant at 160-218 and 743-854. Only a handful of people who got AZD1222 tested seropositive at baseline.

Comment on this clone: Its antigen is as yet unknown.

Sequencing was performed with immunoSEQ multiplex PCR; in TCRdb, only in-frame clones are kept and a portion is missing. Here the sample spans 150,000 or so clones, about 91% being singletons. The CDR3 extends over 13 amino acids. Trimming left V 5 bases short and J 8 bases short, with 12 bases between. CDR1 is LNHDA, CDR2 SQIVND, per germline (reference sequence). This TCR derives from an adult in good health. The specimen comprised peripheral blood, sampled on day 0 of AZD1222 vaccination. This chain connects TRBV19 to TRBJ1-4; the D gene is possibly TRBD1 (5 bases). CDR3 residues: CASSPREGEKLFF. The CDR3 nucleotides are TGTGCCAGTAGTCCCCGGGAGGGGGAAAAACTGTTTTTT.